A single sample gave rise to the 10 T cell receptor beta chains below, sequenced in a study of T cells in Graves' hyperthyroidism and ophthalmopathy. TCR beta CDR3 sequences were amplified from RNA transcripts. TCR CDR3 underwent first-round RT-PCR with the HTBI primer set. TCRdb passed the multiplex PCR reads through MiXCR, listing each CDR3 protein once. The sample comprises hundreds of thousands of distinct CDR3 sequences, about 15% of which are singletons, and approximately 13% rests with the top ten. Input material: blood. All receptors come from a woman aged 45-60 years with Graves' ophthalmopathy.

This clonotype was seen repeatedly, ten times or more. This chain joins TRBV6-6 and TRBJ2-1; tentatively, D is TRBD2 (5 bases). Germline CDR1 MNHNY, CDR2 SVGAGI (reference sequence). This CDR3 has 15 amino acids. V gave up 2 bases and J gave up 2 bases, with 10 bases separating them. CDR3 amino acids: CASSYRGSPYNEQFF. CDR3 sequence (DNA): TGTGCCAGCAGTTACAGAGGGAGTCCCTACAATGAGCAGTTCTTC.

This clonotype was detected ten times or more. The gene calls are TRBV7-8 and TRBJ1-2; tentative D call: TRBD1 (6 bases). V was cut by 1 base and J by 7 bases, with 13 bases left in between. Germline V gene data show CDR1 as SGHVS and CDR2 as FQNEAQ. The CDR3 is made up of 14 amino acids. The CDR3 loop is CASSLEWGRGGYTF. Here the CDR3 DNA reads TGTGCCAGCAGCTTAGAGTGGGGGCGGGGTGGCTACACCTTC.

This clonotype appeared a few times. The chain uses TRBV6-5 and TRBJ1-5; D ambiguous. The CDR3 is made up of 14 amino acids. V dropped 0 bases and J dropped 4 bases, with 7 bases sitting between them. Germline CDR1 and CDR2: MNHEY and SVGAGI. The CDR3 loop is CASSYSVGNQPQHF. DNA for the CDR3: TGTGCCAGCAGTTACTCCGTTGGGAATCAGCCCCAGCATTTT.

Many counts were recorded for this clonotype. For the CDR3, the DNA is TGTGCCAGCATTGACAGCTCCTACGAGCAGTACTTC. This sequence encodes CASIDSSYEQYF. The V call is TRBV28, the J call TRBJ2-7; D is perhaps TRBD1 (5 bases). The V end was cut by 7 bases, the J end by 0 bases, with 7 bases between. The length of the CDR3 is 12 residues. Germline V lookup: CDR1 MDHEN, CDR2 SYDVKM.

This clonotype was detected many times. V gene TRBV30 combines with J gene TRBJ1-5; 7 positions agree with TRBD1. CDR1 GTSNPN and CDR2 SVGIG come from the germline V gene (reference sequence). Trimming at V came to 2 bases and at J to 6 bases, leaving 10 bases not matched to a gene. CDR3 length: 15 residues. CDR3 DNA sequence: TGTGCCTGGAGTCTCGGGACCTACAGGGGTCAGCCCCAGCATTTT. It codes for CAWSLGTYRGQPQHF.

This clonotype was detected a few times. This rearrangement joins TRBV18 to TRBJ2-1, with TRBD2 identical over 10 bases. CDR3 length: 15 residues. The germline CDR1 and CDR2 sequences are KGHSH and LQKENI. With 8 bases clipped from V and 8 bases from J, the junction kept 12 bases outside the gene matches. The CDR3 nucleotides are TGTGCCAGCGCCTCAACTAGCGGGAAGAGGGATGAGCAGTTCTTC. Amino acids: CASASTSGKRDEQFF. Drawing the rest from reference TRBV18 and TRBJ2-1, the complete variable domain is NAGVMQNPRHLVRRRGQEARLRCSPMKGHSHVYWYRQLPEEGLKFMVYLQKENIIDESGMPKERFSAEFPKEGPSILRIQQVVRGDSAAYFCASASTSGKRDEQFFGPGTRLTVL.

The table lists this clonotype with many counts. The rearrangement uses TRBV20-1 and TRBJ2-1, with D hard to call. Trimming removed 3 bases from V and 0 bases from J, with 12 bases in between. The CDR3 totals 15 residues. CDR1 DFQATT and CDR2 SNEGSKA come from the germline V gene (reference sequence). The chain's CDR3 is CSASLFESSYNEQFF. CDR3 nucleotides: TGCAGTGCTAGTCTTTTCGAGAGCTCCTACAATGAGCAGTTCTTC.

This clonotype was observed at least ten times. The gene calls are TRBV28 and TRBJ1-2; D call uncertain. Germline V gene lookup returns CDR1 MDHEN and CDR2 SYDVKM. CDR3 length: 12 amino acids. V was clipped by 2 bases and J by 4 bases, with 5 bases between them. In DNA, the CDR3 is TGTGCCAGCAGTTTAGGAGGCTATGGCTACACCTTC. This sequence encodes CASSLGGYGYTF.

The sample holds one count of this clonotype. The V call is TRBV20-1, the J call TRBJ1-5, with D perhaps TRBD1 (6 bases). V lost 3 bases, J lost 2 bases, and 14 bases lay in between. CDR3 length: 15 residues. CDR1 and CDR2 from the germline V gene are DFQATT and SNEGSKA (reference sequence). The DNA of the CDR3 is TGCAGTGCTAGGAGGGGGGGAGGTGGCAATCAGCCCCAGCATTTT. Encoded protein: CSARRGGGGNQPQHF.

In its sample, this clonotype was seen a few times. V gene TRBV6-1 combines with J gene TRBJ2-1; no definite D call. The CDR3 sequence is 14 residues long. The V gene lost 7 bases and the J gene lost 5 bases, with 15 bases spanning the gap. The germline V gene encodes CDR1 MNHNS and CDR2 SASEGT. CDR3 nucleotide sequence: TGTGCCAGCAAGGACCGAACCTGGAACAATGAGCAGTTCTTC. Amino acid sequence: CASKDRTWNNEQFF.